Each of the 10 T cell receptor beta chains below was sequenced from the same sample in a study of T cells after yellow fever vaccination. A single record per CDR3 protein comes from TCRdb applying MiXCR to the 5' RACE reads. The sample shows roughly 520,000 distinct CDR3 sequences, around a fifth of them seen only once. Here the sequenced sample was PBMCs, taken approximately 22 days after the first yellow fever vaccination. The receptor source for this set is a young man who received the YFV17D yellow fever vaccine.

This clonotype was observed a few times. The V gene is TRBV7-9, the J gene TRBJ1-2; D not resolved. V dropped 2 bases and J dropped 6 bases, with 10 bases sitting between them. The CDR3 is 13 amino acids. Germline values: CDR1 SEHNR, CDR2 FQNEAQ (reference sequence). As DNA, the CDR3 is TGTGCCAGCAGCTTAACCCCCAGTGATGGCTACACCTTC. Its protein product is CASSLTPSDGYTF.

This clonotype occurred a few times. The gene calls are TRBV10-3 and TRBJ1-4; TRBD1 matches at 8 bases. The trim removed 10 bases at V and 3 bases at J, leaving 7 bases unmatched. The CDR3 contains 14 residues. CDR1 ENHRY and CDR2 SYGVKD come from the germline V gene. In nucleotides, the CDR3 is TGTGCCAGCTCAACAGGGGGGGCTAATGAAAAACTGTTTTTT. Translated, it gives CASSTGGANEKLFF.

This chain uses TRBV24-1 with TRBJ2-2, with D perhaps matching TRBD1 (5 bases). There are 16 residues in the CDR3. Germline V CDR1 and CDR2: KGHDR, SFDVKD. Trimming cost V 0 bases and J 5 bases, with 12 bases left between them. The CDR3 nucleotides read TGTGCCACCAGTGATTTGCGGGCAGGGAAAACCGGGGAGCTGTTTTTT. Its translation: CATSDLRAGKTGELFF.

V gene TRBV6-5 combines with J gene TRBJ2-7; D uncertain. Trimming pared 0 bases from V and 2 bases from J, leaving 17 bases between. Germline V gene sequence: CDR1 MNHEY, CDR2 SVGAGI. CDR3 length: 17 residues. The CDR3 coding sequence is TGTGCCAGCAGTTACTCGATGAACGGGCCCCATGCCTACGAGCAGTACTTC. Translated, it gives CASSYSMNGPHAYEQYF.

The chain links TRBV7-2 to TRBJ1-1; D not certain. The CDR3 contains 13 residues. Germline CDR1 is SGHTA and CDR2 is FQGNSA. The germline V and J ends were trimmed by 5 bases and 3 bases, with 10 bases remaining between them. The CDR3 here is CASSRVGDTEAFF. CDR3 DNA: TGTGCCAGCAGCCGCGTGGGTGACACTGAAGCTTTCTTT.

The chain links TRBV5-4 to TRBJ1-1; a weak D match, TRBD1 (6 bases). V was shortened by 1 base and J by 4 bases, with 8 bases between the two germline ends. The CDR3 spans 13 residues. The germline V gene has CDR1 SGHNT and CDR2 YYREEE (reference sequence). The CDR3 sequence is CASSLPGATEAFF. As DNA, the CDR3 is TGTGCCAGCAGCTTGCCAGGGGCCACTGAAGCTTTCTTT.

The V and J genes are TRBV9 and TRBJ1-6; perhaps TRBD1 as D (5 bases). From germline, CDR1 is SGDLS and CDR2 YYNGEE. The germline V and J ends were trimmed by 0 bases and 6 bases, with 7 bases remaining between them. This CDR3 is built from 14 residues. CDR3 protein: CASSVGDGNSPLHF. CDR3 in DNA: TGTGCCAGCAGCGTAGGGGACGGTAATTCACCCCTCCACTTT.

This chain connects TRBV14 to TRBJ1-2; D is ambiguous. The CDR3 loop spans 15 amino acids. V was cut by 0 bases and J by 4 bases, with 12 bases left in between. Germline lookup yields CDR1 SGHDN and CDR2 FVKESK. In DNA form, the CDR3 reads TGTGCCAGCAGCCAAGATCCGGAGGTCGCCTATGGCTACACCTTC. It specifies CASSQDPEVAYGYTF.

This chain links TRBV12-3 or TRBV12-4 with TRBJ1-6; D might be TRBD1 (6 bases). The length of the CDR3 is 15 residues. V was shortened by 5 bases and J by 10 bases, with 18 bases between the two germline ends. CDR3 sequence reads: CASSAQGPGGSPLHF. The DNA for the CDR3 is TGTGCCAGCAGTGCCCAGGGGCCGGGCGGCTCACCCCTCCACTTT.

The sample holds a few counts of this clonotype. The chain recombines TRBV7-2 with TRBJ2-7, with 7 bases lining up with TRBD2. The germline V gene encodes CDR1 SGHTA and CDR2 FQGNSA. The CDR3 runs 13 residues. V lost 7 bases and J lost 5; bases outside the gene matches: 8. CDR3 in amino acids: CASTSSRGDEQYF. The CDR3, as DNA: TGTGCCAGCACCTCATCCCGGGGGGACGAGCAGTACTTC.